One and the same sample provided the 29 T cell receptor beta chains below, sequenced in a study of read filtering for tumor transcriptome and immune sequencing. Molecular barcoded adaptors covering alpha/delta and beta/gamma chains were used on roughly 370 ng RNA. One entry per CDR3 protein, called by TCRdb with MiXCR from the reads. Among 35,000 to 40,000 distinct CDR3 sequences listed, about 15% were seen once. Sequenced: a population of CD138-negative cells sorted from bone marrow. The receptors were sampled from a donor aged 40 or older with multiple myeloma.

There are many counts of this clonotype. The CDR3 DNA is TGTGCCATCTCGTCGGGGCGGGATGAGCAGTTCTTC. Its protein product is CAISSGRDEQFF. The rearrangement joins TRBV28 to TRBJ2-1, with D possibly being TRBD1 or TRBD2 (5 bases each). From germline, CDR1 is MDHEN and CDR2 SYDVKM. CDR3 length: 12 residues. V lost 10 bases to trimming and J lost 8 bases, with 15 bases between them.

This clonotype was observed at least ten times. The chain is built from TRBV6-5 and TRBJ2-5; D is undetermined. Germline CDR1 and CDR2: MNHEY and SVGAGI. The CDR3 has 13 amino acids. Trimming stripped 5 bases from V and 1 base from J, with 8 bases between. In nucleotides, the CDR3 is TGTGCCAGCAGTCCTCGGATCCAAGAGACCCAGTACTTC. Translated: CASSPRIQETQYF.

This clonotype was detected many times. The J gene is TRBJ2-7, the V gene TRBV20-1; D ambiguous. Trimming removed 3 bases at V and 4 bases at J, with 7 bases between. Germline-derived CDR1 and CDR2 are DFQATT and SNEGSKA (reference sequence). The CDR3 loop spans 11 amino acids. The CDR3 DNA reads as TGCAGTGCTAGTACGGAGTACGAGCAGTACTTC. Translation: CSASTEYEQYF.

This clonotype was picked up many times. The V and J genes are TRBV7-2 and TRBJ2-3; D is unresolved. Trimming removed 4 bases from V and 1 base from J, with 9 bases in between. The CDR3 covers 14 residues. In germline, CDR1 is SGHTA, CDR2 FQGNSA. DNA for the CDR3: TGTGCCAGCAGCTCCGGACGGGGCACAGATACGCAGTATTTT. Protein: CASSSGRGTDTQYF.

Regarding this clonotype: A much larger clonotype is one base distant, so this may be a read error. The gene calls are TRBV7-2 and TRBJ2-7, with 9 bases matching TRBD1. Germline CDR1 SGHTA, CDR2 FQGNSA. The ends lost 4 bases at V and 2 bases at J; junction bases unmatched: 6. The CDR3 is 15 amino acids. CDR3 bases: TGTGCCAGCAGCTGGGGTAGGGACAGGGCCTACGAGCAGTACTTC. This gives the protein CASSWGRDRAYEQYF.

The table lists this clonotype with many counts. This chain uses TRBV27 with TRBJ1-5, with D tentatively TRBD1 (5 bases). V lost 3 bases to trimming and J lost 1 base, with 16 bases between them. The CDR3 is 17 amino acids. Germline V gene data show CDR1 as MNHEY and CDR2 as SMNVEV (reference sequence). DNA for the CDR3: TGTGCCAGCAGTTTGTTTGGGGGGTCAGACAGCAATCAGCCCCAGCATTTT. Translating it yields CASSLFGGSDSNQPQHF.

This clonotype was recorded at least ten times. The chain couples TRBV10-2 to TRBJ2-2, with TRBD1 matching 7 bases. The germline V gene encodes CDR1 WSHSY and CDR2 SAAADI. J gave up 6 bases and V 6 bases, and 1 base lay outside the gene matches. The CDR3 has 12 amino acids. The CDR3 DNA follows: TGCGCCAGCAGCCAGGGGGCCGGGGAGCTGTTTTTT. Encoded protein: CASSQGAGELFF.

The table lists this clonotype with a count of one. It is likely a read error: a sequence one base away is far more abundant. The V and J genes are TRBV7-6 and TRBJ2-1; D is undetermined. Between the trimmed V and J ends, which lost 7 bases and 0 bases, there was a span of 22 bases. From germline, CDR1 is SGHVS and CDR2 FNYEAQ. The CDR3 extends over 18 amino acids. For the CDR3, the DNA is TGTGCCAGCAACCCATACTTAAGTAACTCCGGCTCCTACAATGAGCAGTTCTTC. It encodes CASNPYLSNSGSYNEQFF.

This clonotype was seen ten or more times. The chain couples TRBV27 to TRBJ2-3, with D unresolved. Between the trimmed V and J ends, which lost 6 bases and 8 bases, there was a span of 9 bases. This CDR3 has 11 amino acids. CDR1 is MNHEY, CDR2 SMNVEV, per germline (reference sequence). CDR3 in amino acids: CASRYSATQYF. CDR3 bases: TGTGCCAGCAGATACTCCGCTACGCAGTATTTT.

This clonotype was observed many times. The chain is built from TRBV5-6 and TRBJ1-5; unclear D gene. V lost 1 base, J lost 0 bases, and 14 bases lay in between. The CDR3 has 17 amino acids. Germline lookup yields CDR1 SGHDT and CDR2 YYEEEE. The CDR3 sequence is CASSLPFDWDSNQPQHF. DNA of the CDR3: TGTGCCAGCAGCTTGCCTTTCGATTGGGATAGCAATCAGCCCCAGCATTTT.

This clonotype occurred many times. This rearrangement joins TRBV7-9 to TRBJ1-1; D is undetermined. Germline V gives CDR1 SEHNR, CDR2 FQNEAQ (reference sequence). The CDR3 sequence is 16 residues long. V was trimmed by 5 bases and J by 0 bases, leaving 16 bases between them. CDR3 DNA sequence: TGTGCCAGCAGCCCCTTAGCCCTGGTGGTGAACACTGAAGCTTTCTTT. This gives the protein CASSPLALVVNTEAFF.

The V call is TRBV4-1, the J call TRBJ2-1, with D tentatively TRBD2 (5 bases). Germline V gene lookup returns CDR1 MGHRA and CDR2 YSYEKL. The ends were cut back, 2 bases at V and 6 bases at J, with 14 bases in the middle. CDR3 length: 15 amino acids. The chain's CDR3 is CASSQLVSGSNEQFF. CDR3 DNA sequence: TGCGCCAGCAGCCAACTCGTCTCGGGGAGCAATGAGCAGTTCTTC.

This clonotype came up a few times. Just one base apart from a much larger clone, this may be a read error. This chain uses TRBV2 with TRBJ1-1; D gene unclear. The germline gives CDR1 SNHLY, CDR2 FYNNEI. This CDR3 is built from 13 residues. The CDR3: CASSPARTTVAFF. In DNA form, the CDR3 reads TGTGCCAGCAGTCCAGCCCGAACCACTGTAGCTTTCTTT. Using reference TRBV2 and TRBJ1-1 for the parts outside the CDR3, the full variable domain is EPEVTQTPSHQVTQMGQEVILRCVPISNHLYFYWYRQILGQKVEFLVSFYNNEISEKSEIFDDQFSVERPDGSNFTLKIRSTKLEDSAMYFCASSPARTTVAFFGQGTRLTVV.

In its sample, this clonotype was seen many times. This chain joins TRBV7-2 and TRBJ2-3; 11 positions match TRBD2. This CDR3 has 14 amino acids. J was trimmed by 8 bases and V by 5 bases; bases with no gene match: 6. Per germline, CDR1 SGHTA and CDR2 FQGNSA. CDR3 DNA: TGTGCCAGCAGCACTAGCGGGGGCTCCCCTACGCAGTATTTT. Protein product: CASSTSGGSPTQYF.

This clonotype has at least ten counts. The CDR3 nucleotides are TGTGCCAGCAGTGATTCCCTCCAGGGTCAAGAGACCCAGTACTTC. It specifies CASSDSLQGQETQYF. The rearrangement joins TRBV6-1 to TRBJ2-5; D possibly corresponds to TRBD1 (5 bases). Per the germline V gene, CDR1 is MNHNS and CDR2 is SASEGT. The CDR3 is made up of 15 amino acids. Trimming removed 3 bases from V and 2 bases from J, with 13 bases in between.

Only a few counts were recorded for this clonotype. The J gene is TRBJ2-7, the V gene TRBV23-1; D tentatively fits TRBD1 or TRBD2 (5 bases each). TRBV23-1 is treated as an ORF (open reading frame) with a function not yet certain. V was pared by 4 bases and J by 3 bases, with 22 bases between. The CDR3 is 17 residues long. CDR3: CASSRPPRDRVDYEQYF. The CDR3 DNA sequence: TGCGCCAGCAGTCGCCCTCCCCGGGACCGGGTGGACTACGAGCAGTACTTC.

This clonotype was found many times. The genes are TRBV28 and TRBJ2-5, with TRBD1 matching 10 bases. This CDR3 spans 16 amino acids. J was trimmed by 5 bases and V by 5 bases; bases with no gene match: 11. Germline V gene data show CDR1 as MDHEN and CDR2 as SYDVKM. CDR3 coding DNA: TGTGCCAGCAGTGTCACCGGGACAGGGGTTCCGGAGACCCAGTACTTC. Translation gives CASSVTGTGVPETQYF.

This clonotype was found many times. Being one base from a much bigger clone, this may be a read error. The rearrangement uses TRBV6-6 and TRBJ2-1; 7 bases are a match to TRBD2. This CDR3 has 14 residues. The J segment lost 2 bases and the V segment lost 11 bases, leaving 9 bases of the junction unmatched. Germline V CDR1 and CDR2: MNHNY, SVGAGI (reference sequence). CDR3 in amino acids: CAGGGARAYNEQFF. In DNA, the CDR3 is TGTGCCGGCGGGGGAGCGAGGGCCTACAATGAGCAGTTCTTC.

This clonotype has a count of ten or more. The rearrangement links TRBV10-3 to TRBJ2-5; TRBD1 or TRBD2 may be the D gene (6 bases each). The V gene's germline CDR1 is ENHRY and CDR2 SYGVKD. Trimming stripped 3 bases from V and 5 bases from J, with 13 bases between. The CDR3 spans 14 residues. The CDR3 here is CAISDKGGRETQYF. The CDR3 nucleotides read TGTGCCATCAGTGATAAGGGGGGACGGGAGACCCAGTACTTC.

This clonotype was seen at least ten times. The chain combines TRBV7-9 with TRBJ1-5, with unresolved D. The CDR3 sequence is 17 residues long. CDR1 SEHNR and CDR2 FQNEAQ come from the germline V gene (reference sequence). Trimming shortened V by 2 bases and J by 6 bases, and 20 bases separated the two germline ends. CDR3 coding DNA: TGTGCCAGCAGCTTAACTGTTGGTATGGGAGCGGTTCAGCCCCAGCATTTT. The encoded protein is CASSLTVGMGAVQPQHF.

To note about this clonotype: A much more abundant neighbour one base away suggests this may be a read error. The V and J genes are TRBV27 and TRBJ2-7; D may match TRBD1 or TRBD2 (5 bases each). CDR1 MNHEY and CDR2 SMNVEV come from the germline V gene (reference sequence). The CDR3 is made up of 12 amino acids. CDR3 bases: TGTGCCAGCAAAGAGGGGATGGGGGAGCGGTACTTC. This codes for CASKEGMGERYF.

This clonotype turned up a few times. The gene calls are TRBV20-1 and TRBJ1-3, with 7 bases that match TRBD1. Losses at the gene ends were 0 bases for V and 8 bases for J; bases not matched to a gene: 4. The CDR3 consists of 13 residues. The germline gives CDR1 DFQATT, CDR2 SNEGSKA (reference sequence). CDR3 region: CSARDRGKDTIYF. The CDR3 DNA follows: TGCAGTGCTAGAGACAGGGGGAAGGACACCATATATTTT.

About this clonotype: One base separates it from a far larger clone, so it is likely a read error. The rearrangement joins TRBV4-3 to TRBJ1-4; D is ambiguous. This CDR3 has 14 residues. Trimming left V 1 base short and J 5 bases short, with 8 bases between. Looked up from germline, CDR1 is LGHNA and CDR2 is YSLEER. As DNA, the CDR3 is TGCGCCAGCAGCCAAGCCAGGAAGAATGAAAAACTGTTTTTT. It codes for CASSQARKNEKLFF.

This clonotype was observed many times. The genes are TRBV3-1 and TRBJ2-7; D uncertain. The CDR3 covers 11 residues. V gave up 5 bases and J gave up 4 bases, with 6 bases separating them. CDR1 and CDR2 (germline): LGHDT, YNNKEL (reference sequence). The CDR3 coding sequence is TGTGCCAGCAGCAGAGCGTACGAGCAGTACTTC. This sequence encodes CASSRAYEQYF.

This clonotype was recorded at least ten times. The CDR3 protein is CASSYSPRPPYEQYF. The CDR3 nucleotides read TGTGCCAGCAGTTACTCGCCGCGCCCACCATACGAGCAGTACTTC. The chain employs TRBV6-5 and TRBJ2-7; no clear D gene. Germline V lookup: CDR1 MNHEY, CDR2 SVGAGI. The CDR3 spans 15 residues. V gave up 0 bases and J gave up 4 bases, with 13 bases separating them.

This clonotype was detected ten times or more. The chain has TRBV7-8 and TRBJ1-6, with a tentative D call TRBD1 (5 bases). V was clipped by 5 bases and J by 7 bases, with 18 bases between them. CDR3 size: 16 residues. The germline V gene encodes CDR1 SGHVS and CDR2 FQNEAQ. The chain's CDR3 is CASSPRVWDLNSPLHF. The CDR3 nucleotides read TGTGCCAGCAGCCCTAGGGTGTGGGACCTGAATTCACCCCTCCACTTT.

This clonotype was counted a single time. V is TRBV14 and J is TRBJ2-1; D uncertain. Between the trimmed V and J ends, which lost 4 bases and 0 bases, there was a span of 16 bases. The CDR3 contains 17 residues. Germline V CDR1 and CDR2: SGHDN, FVKESK. CDR3 protein: CASSPAYWGNSYNEQFF. DNA of the CDR3: TGTGCCAGCAGCCCCGCCTACTGGGGTAACTCCTACAATGAGCAGTTCTTC.

This clonotype was seen ten or more times. The chain links TRBV4-3 to TRBJ2-1; maybe TRBD2 (6 bases). The CDR3 covers 16 residues. Germline V lookup: CDR1 LGHNA, CDR2 YSLEER. Trimming left V 0 bases short and J 2 bases short, with 11 bases between. The CDR3 region has the DNA TGCGCCAGCAGCCAAGATGGACTAATCCCCTACAATGAGCAGTTCTTC. This encodes CASSQDGLIPYNEQFF.

Remarks on this clonotype: A much larger clone lies one base from this, so it may be a read error. The chain links TRBV9 to TRBJ2-7; D is unresolved. The CDR3 contains 14 residues. Germline V lookup: CDR1 SGDLS, CDR2 YYNGEE. V shed 0 bases and J shed 3 bases, with 10 bases lying between them. In DNA form, the CDR3 reads TGTGCCAGCAGCGTAGACAGCCGTAACTACGAGCAGTACTTC. Protein sequence: CASSVDSRNYEQYF.